The 10 T cell receptor beta chains listed next were all sequenced from one sample in a study of shared clonotypes between healthy human individuals. Cells designated naive CD8 were CD45RO-negative and were positively selected for CCR7, with terminally differentiated effector memory CD45RA+ cells excluded. Here immunoSEQ multiplex PCR was the method, and the copy in TCRdb shows in-frame clones only, minus some. The sample lists around 1,900,000 clones, over 85% occurring once. Sequencing used naive CD8+ T cells from PBMCs. These receptors all stem from a man aged 18 to 35 in good health. Some clones in this sample may be carry-over from other donors' samples.

The rearrangement uses TRBV11-2 and TRBJ2-5; D gene uncertain. Trimming left V 1 base short and J 2 bases short, with 11 bases between. Germline CDR1 and CDR2: SGHAT and FQNNGV. The CDR3 consists of 15 residues. This chain's CDR3 is CASSLGLENQETQYF. The CDR3 coding sequence is TGTGCCAGCAGCTTAGGGCTAGAAAATCAAGAGACCCAGTACTTC.

The genes are TRBV30 and TRBJ2-6; D ambiguous. The ends were cut back, 0 bases at V and 1 base at J, with 7 bases in the middle. The CDR3 sequence is 15 residues long. CDR1 and CDR2 from the germline V gene are GTSNPN and SVGIG (reference sequence). Written as DNA, the CDR3 is TGTGCCTGGAGTGTCCCGGATTCTGGGGCCAACGTCCTGACTTTC. This encodes CAWSVPDSGANVLTF.

This chain links TRBV6-1 with TRBJ1-1; D not certain. Germline V gene data show CDR1 as MNHNS and CDR2 as SASEGT. V dropped 0 bases and J dropped 8 bases, with 7 bases sitting between them. This CDR3 spans 12 amino acids. CDR3 nucleotides: TGTGCCAGCAGTGAAGCGCGGGGAGAAGCTTTCTTT. Translated: CASSEARGEAFF.

This clone was seen just once. Here the CDR3 DNA reads TGTGCCAGCAGCGGCTCAGCGGGAGGAACAGATACGCAGTATTTT. It is translated as CASSGSAGGTDTQYF. The chain joins TRBV9 to TRBJ2-3; 9 bases agree with TRBD2. Unmatched junction bases numbered 5, after V lost 3 bases and J lost 3 bases. The CDR3 contains 15 residues. Germline CDR1 and CDR2: SGDLS and YYNGEE.

This chain links TRBV25-1 with TRBJ2-2; 11 bases align to TRBD2. CDR3 size: 18 residues. The V gene's germline CDR1 is MGHDK and CDR2 SYGVNS. Trimming removed 7 bases from V and 0 bases from J; junction bases left unmatched: 10. DNA of the CDR3: TGTGCCAGCATATCTAGCGGGAGGCTTGACGCGAACACCGGGGAGCTGTTTTTT. Translating it yields CASISSGRLDANTGELFF. The whole variable domain, filled in from reference TRBV25-1 and TRBJ2-2, reads EADIYQTPRYLVIGTGKKITLECSQTMGHDKMYWYQQDPGMELHLIHYSYGVNSTEKGDLSSESTVSRIRTEHFPLTLESARPSHTSQYLCASISSGRLDANTGELFFGEGSRLTVL.

This CDR3 is CASLGAPNTEAFF. The CDR3 region has the DNA TGTGCCAGCTTGGGGGCCCCGAACACTGAAGCTTTCTTT. The genes are TRBV13 and TRBJ1-1; a weak D match, TRBD1 (6 bases). The V and J ends lost 8 bases and 1 base respectively, with 11 bases between them. This CDR3 is 13 amino acids long. Per germline, CDR1 PRHDT and CDR2 FYEKMQ (reference sequence). The complete variable domain, with remaining parts taken from reference TRBV13 and TRBJ1-1, reads AAGVIQSPRHLIKEKRETATLKCYPIPRHDTVYWYQQGPGQDPQFLISFYEKMQSDKGSIPDRFSAQQFSDYHSELNMSSLELGDSALYFCASLGAPNTEAFFGQGTRLTVV.

J is TRBJ2-7 and V is TRBV7-6; no clear D gene. The CDR3 spans 14 residues. V lost 5 bases to trimming and J lost 2 bases, with 13 bases between them. Germline loops: CDR1 SGHVS, CDR2 FNYEAQ. DNA for the CDR3: TGTGCCAGCAGCCCGCCCAATCTGGCCTACGAGCAGTACTTC. This translates into CASSPPNLAYEQYF. The whole variable domain, filled in from reference TRBV7-6 and TRBJ2-7, reads GAGVSQSPRYKVTKRGQDVALRCDPISGHVSLYWYRQALGQGPEFLTYFNYEAQQDKSGLPNDRFSAERPEGSISTLTIQRTEQRDSAMYRCASSPPNLAYEQYFGPGTRLTVT.

The CDR3 region has the DNA TGCGCCAGCAGTAACGGCGGCTACGAGCAGTACTTC. Amino acids: CASSNGGYEQYF. The rearrangement links TRBV10-1 to TRBJ2-7; D is unclear. Between the trimmed V and J ends, which lost 5 bases and 3 bases, there was a span of 8 bases. The CDR3 has 12 residues. Germline V gives CDR1 WNHNN, CDR2 SYGVQD (reference sequence).

J is TRBJ2-7 and V is TRBV19, with 7 bases identical to TRBD2. Germline-derived CDR1 and CDR2 are LNHDA and SQIVND (reference sequence). This CDR3 region has 15 residues. The V and J ends lost 5 bases and 6 bases, in that order; junction bases with no gene match: 13. This chain's CDR3 is CASSHLGGKASEQYF. CDR3 in DNA: TGTGCCAGTAGTCATCTGGGGGGGAAAGCGAGCGAGCAGTACTTC. The complete variable domain, with remaining parts taken from reference TRBV19 and TRBJ2-7, reads DGGITQSPKYLFRKEGQNVTLSCEQNLNHDAMYWYRQDPGQGLRLIYYSQIVNDFQKGDIAEGYSVSREKKESFPLTVTSAQKNPTAFYLCASSHLGGKASEQYFGPGTRLTVT.

The chain joins TRBV6-1 to TRBJ1-2, with TRBD1 matching 7 bases. CDR3 size: 16 residues. CDR1 MNHNS and CDR2 SASEGT come from the germline V gene. Trimming removed 3 bases from V and 8 bases from J; junction bases left unmatched: 15. This chain's CDR3 is CASSDLSSNRGEGYTF. CDR3 sequence (DNA): TGTGCCAGCAGTGACCTCTCTTCGAACAGGGGTGAGGGCTACACCTTC.